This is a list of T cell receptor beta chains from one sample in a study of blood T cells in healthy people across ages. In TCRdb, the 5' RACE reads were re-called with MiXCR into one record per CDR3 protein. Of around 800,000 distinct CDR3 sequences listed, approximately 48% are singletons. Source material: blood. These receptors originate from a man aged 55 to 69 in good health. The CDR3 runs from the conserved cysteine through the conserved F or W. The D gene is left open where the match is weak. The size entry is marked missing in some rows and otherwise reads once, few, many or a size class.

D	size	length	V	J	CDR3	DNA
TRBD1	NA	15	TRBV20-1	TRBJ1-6	CSAGRQGLGNSPLHF	TGCAGTGCTGGTAGACAGGGGCTCGGGAATTCACCCCTCCACTTT
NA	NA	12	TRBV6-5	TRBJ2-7	CASADGAYGQYF	TGTGCCAGCGCGGACGGAGCCTACGGGCAGTACTTC
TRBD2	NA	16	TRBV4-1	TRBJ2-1	CASSQDPTSGYNEQFF	TGCGCCAGCAGCCAAGATCCAACTAGCGGCTACAATGAGCAGTTCTTC
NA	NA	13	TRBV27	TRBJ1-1	CASSFSGSFEAFF	TGTGCCAGCAGTTTCAGCGGGAGCTTTGAAGCTTTCTTT
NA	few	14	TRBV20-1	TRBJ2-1	CSARDRDSYNEQFF	TGCAGTGCTAGAGATCGCGACTCCTACAATGAGCAGTTCTTC
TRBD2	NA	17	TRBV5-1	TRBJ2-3	CASSDIFLAGETDTQYF	TGCGCCAGCAGCGATATATTCCTAGCGGGGGAGACAGATACGCAGTATTTT
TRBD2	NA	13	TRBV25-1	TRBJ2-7	CASSGGGYNEQYF	TGTGCCAGCAGTGGCGGGGGGTACAATGAGCAGTACTTC
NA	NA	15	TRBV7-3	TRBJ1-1	CASSLAGADVTEAFF	TGTGCCAGCAGCTTAGCCGGGGCTGATGTCACTGAAGCTTTCTTT
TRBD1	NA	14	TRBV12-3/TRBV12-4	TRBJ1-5	CASSLGQVYQPQHF	TGTGCCAGCAGCCTCGGACAGGTTTATCAGCCCCAGCATTTT
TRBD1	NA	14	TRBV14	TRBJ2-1	CASSQLTGGNEQFF	TGTGCCAGCAGCCAACTGACAGGGGGCAATGAGCAGTTCTTC
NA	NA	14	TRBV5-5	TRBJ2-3	CASSLDFFTDTQYF	TGTGCCAGCAGCTTGGATTTCTTCACAGATACGCAGTATTTT
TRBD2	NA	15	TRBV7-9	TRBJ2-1	CASSPGAGMEETQFF	TGTGCCAGCAGTCCGGGAGCGGGGATGGAGGAGACCCAGTTCTTC
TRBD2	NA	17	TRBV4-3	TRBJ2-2	CASSQERAGANTGELFF	TGCGCCAGCAGCCAAGAGAGAGCGGGGGCGAACACCGGGGAGCTGTTTTTT
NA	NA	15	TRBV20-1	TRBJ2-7	CSAREHRDGSYEQYF	TGCAGTGCTAGAGAGCACCGGGACGGCTCCTACGAGCAGTACTTC
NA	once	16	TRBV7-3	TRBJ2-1	CASSAGGTGGGYEQFF	TGTGCCAGCAGCGCAGGCGGGACTGGCGGGGGCTATGAGCAGTTCTTC
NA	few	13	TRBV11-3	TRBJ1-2	CASSQSGARGYTF	TGTGCCAGCAGCCAGAGTGGGGCTCGAGGCTACACCTTC
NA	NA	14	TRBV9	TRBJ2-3	CASSVGRAADTQYF	TGTGCCAGCAGCGTAGGCAGGGCCGCAGATACGCAGTATTTT
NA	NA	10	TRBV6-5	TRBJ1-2	CASVDTGYTF	TGTGCCAGCGTAGACACTGGCTACACCTTC
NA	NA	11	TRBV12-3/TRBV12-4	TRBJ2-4	CASTNGNIQYF	TGTGCCAGCACCAATGGGAACATTCAGTACTTC
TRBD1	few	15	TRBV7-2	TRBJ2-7	CASSLGTGDRNEQYF	TGTGCCAGCAGCTTAGGGACAGGGGATCGTAACGAGCAGTACTTC
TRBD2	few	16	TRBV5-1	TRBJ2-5	CASSPGTSANQETQYF	TGCGCCAGCAGCCCCGGGACTAGCGCAAACCAAGAGACCCAGTACTTC
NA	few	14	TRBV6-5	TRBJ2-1	CASSRGGVYNEQFF	TGTGCCAGCAGTAGGGGGGGTGTCTACAATGAGCAGTTCTTC